The 27 T cell receptor beta chains in this list originate from one sample, sequenced in a study of blood T cell repertoires in COVID-19. Profiled with immunoSEQ multiplex PCR; TCRdb holds only in-frame clones, not every one. The repertoire holds 35,000 to 55,000 clones, around 90% seen once, with 2.5% to 3% in the top ten. The sequenced sample was peripheral blood. All receptors come from a man between 50 and 59 years old with active COVID-19.

The chain has TRBV5-1 and TRBJ2-5; the match to TRBD2 covers 8 bases. This CDR3 is built from 16 residues. CDR1 and CDR2 (germline): SGHRS, YFSETQ. J was trimmed by 2 bases and V by 4 bases; bases with no gene match: 10. CDR3 DNA: TGCGCCAGCAGCCTAGCGAGCGGGGGAACGCAAGAGACCCAGTACTTC. This sequence encodes CASSLASGGTQETQYF.

CDR3 coding DNA: TGCGCCAGCAGCCAAGCGGGGGATAGCCGTACTGAAGCTTTCTTT. It translates to CASSQAGDSRTEAFF. The chain couples TRBV4-1 to TRBJ1-1, with D possibly matching TRBD1 (5 bases). V was shortened by 1 base and J by 5 bases, with 14 bases between the two germline ends. The CDR3 has 15 amino acids. Germline lookup yields CDR1 MGHRA and CDR2 YSYEKL.

This chain connects TRBV2 to TRBJ2-3; 12 bases line up with TRBD2. Germline assignment: CDR1 SNHLY and CDR2 FYNNEI. This CDR3 has 17 amino acids. V gave up 6 bases and J gave up 2 bases; unmatched junction bases: 9. For the CDR3, the DNA is TGTGCCAGCAGCGCTGGGACTAGCGGGTCCAACACAGATACGCAGTATTTT. Translating it yields CASSAGTSGSNTDTQYF.

The V call is TRBV5-6, the J call TRBJ2-5, with a weak D call TRBD1 (5 bases). V lost 1 base and J 6 bases, leaving 13 bases between the germline ends. This CDR3 spans 14 amino acids. Per germline, CDR1 SGHDT and CDR2 YYEEEE. The CDR3, as DNA: TGTGCCAGCAGCTTGCGGACAATCCCGCAGACCCAGTACTTC. This codes for CASSLRTIPQTQYF. The full variable domain, completed using reference TRBV5-6 and TRBJ2-5, is DAGVTQSPTHLIKTRGQQVTLRCSPKSGHDTVSWYQQALGQGPQFIFQYYEEEERQRGNFPDRFSGHQFPNYSSELNVNALLLGDSALYLCASSLRTIPQTQYFGPGTRLLVL.

CDR3 amino acids: CASSDRTGPASGNTIYF. For the CDR3, the DNA is TGTGCCAGTAGTGATAGGACAGGACCCGCCTCTGGAAACACCATATATTTT. This chain uses TRBV19 with TRBJ1-3, with 7 bases lining up with TRBD1. The CDR3 runs to 17 residues. In germline, CDR1 is LNHDA, CDR2 SQIVND (reference sequence). After removal of 5 bases from V and 0 bases from J, the junction contained 10 bases not matched to a gene.

J is TRBJ1-1 and V is TRBV5-5; TRBD1 is a possible D gene (5 bases). The V gene's germline CDR1 is SGHKS and CDR2 YYEKEE (reference sequence). The CDR3 covers 14 residues. V was shortened by 0 bases and J by 3 bases, with 9 bases between the two germline ends. The CDR3 loop reads CASSLGTPDTEAFF. The CDR3 DNA sequence: TGTGCCAGCAGCTTGGGGACACCGGACACTGAAGCTTTCTTT.

This clone is a singleton in its sample. The chain links TRBV2 to TRBJ2-1, with 7 nucleotides matching TRBD1. Germline-derived CDR1 and CDR2 are SNHLY and FYNNEI. V gave up 6 bases and J gave up 3 bases; unmatched junction bases: 5. The CDR3 runs to 14 residues. In nucleotides, the CDR3 is TGTGCCAGCAGGAAACAGGGGAACTACAATGAGCAGTTCTTC. Its translation: CASRKQGNYNEQFF.

This sequence joins TRBV28 and TRBJ2-2; unclear D gene. Germline lookup yields CDR1 MDHEN and CDR2 SYDVKM. Trimming removed 6 bases at V and 3 bases at J, with 14 bases between. CDR3 size: 15 residues. CDR3 in amino acids: CASRHGEIYTGELFF. CDR3 coding DNA: TGTGCCAGCAGACACGGAGAAATATACACCGGGGAGCTGTTTTTT.

The rearrangement joins TRBV5-4 to TRBJ1-6; no clear D gene. The V and J ends lost 1 base and 2 bases respectively, with 10 bases between them. Germline V gene sequence: CDR1 SGHNT, CDR2 YYREEE (reference sequence). The CDR3 has 16 amino acids. The CDR3: CASSLQGRTYNSPLHF. For the CDR3, the DNA is TGTGCCAGCAGCTTGCAAGGGAGGACCTATAATTCACCCCTCCACTTT.

This sequence joins TRBV23-1 and TRBJ2-5, with 7 positions matching TRBD2. TRBV23-1 is recorded as an ORF, its role being uncertain. With V trimmed by 6 bases and J by 2 bases, 12 bases remained unmatched. The CDR3 is made up of 16 amino acids. Here the CDR3 reads CASRTPGAGNQETQYF. In DNA, the CDR3 is TGCGCCAGCAGAACCCCGGGAGCGGGAAATCAAGAGACCCAGTACTTC.

The chain combines TRBV10-3 with TRBJ2-1, with TRBD2 matching over 12 bases. Looked up from germline, CDR1 is ENHRY and CDR2 is SYGVKD. The CDR3 extends over 14 amino acids. V lost 8 bases and J lost 3; bases outside the gene matches: 2. The CDR3 DNA reads TGTGCCATCGGACTAGCGGGGAACTACAATGAGCAGTTCTTC. Its translation is CAIGLAGNYNEQFF.

J is TRBJ1-1 and V is TRBV27, with D perhaps matching TRBD1 (6 bases). The V end lost 6 bases, the J end lost 5 bases, and 19 bases lay between the germline ends. Germline CDR1 and CDR2: MNHEY and SMNVEV (reference sequence). CDR3 length: 15 residues. The chain's CDR3 is CASRALGGGGTEAFF. Written as DNA, the CDR3 is TGTGCCAGCAGGGCCTTGGGAGGGGGGGGTACTGAAGCTTTCTTT.

The rearrangement joins TRBV7-8 to TRBJ1-5, with TRBD1 as a possible D gene (5 bases). The CDR3 loop spans 13 amino acids. Germline assignment: CDR1 SGHVS and CDR2 FQNEAQ. V lost 3 bases, J lost 7 bases, and 10 bases lay in between. CDR3 residues: CASSFGGTQPQHF. In DNA form, the CDR3 reads TGTGCCAGCAGCTTTGGGGGGACCCAGCCCCAGCATTTT.

The table lists this clone with a count of one. The chain has TRBV7-6 and TRBJ2-2; unclear D gene. The CDR3 has 14 amino acids. Between the trimmed V and J ends, which lost 3 bases and 1 base, there was a span of 6 bases. The germline CDR1 and CDR2 sequences are SGHVS and FNYEAQ. The CDR3 reads CASSLAENTGELFF. DNA of the CDR3: TGTGCCAGCAGCTTGGCAGAGAACACCGGGGAGCTGTTTTTT.

This chain joins TRBV2 and TRBJ1-6, with 7 bases matching TRBD1. CDR1 and CDR2 (germline): SNHLY, FYNNEI. CDR3 length equals 15 residues. V was clipped by 2 bases and J by 9 bases; unmatched bases: 7. The CDR3 protein is CASSEQEGAASPLHF. As DNA, the CDR3 is TGTGCCAGCAGTGAACAGGAGGGGGCGGCTTCACCCCTCCACTTT.

The chain joins TRBV7-2 to TRBJ2-1; 11 nucleotides align to TRBD2. CDR3 length: 15 residues. Germline-derived CDR1 and CDR2 are SGHTA and FQGNSA. Unmatched junction bases numbered 9, after V lost 6 bases and J lost 8 bases. The chain's CDR3 is CASRFSGGAFYEQFF. The CDR3 nucleotides read TGTGCCAGCAGGTTTAGCGGGGGGGCCTTCTATGAGCAGTTCTTC.

The J gene is TRBJ2-3, the V gene TRBV27; tentative D call: TRBD1 (5 bases). CDR3 length equals 14 residues. The ends were cut back, 2 bases at V and 2 bases at J, with 8 bases in the middle. CDR1 MNHEY and CDR2 SMNVEV come from the germline V gene (reference sequence). The DNA for the CDR3 is TGTGCCAGCAGTTTAGGCAGGGCCACAGATACGCAGTATTTT. Translated, it gives CASSLGRATDTQYF.

This chain uses TRBV6-5 with TRBJ1-6; the match to TRBD1 covers 9 bases. Germline lookup yields CDR1 MNHEY and CDR2 SVGAGI. With V trimmed by 6 bases and J by 6 bases, 6 bases remained unmatched. The length of the CDR3 is 15 residues. CDR3 sequence reads: CASSPTGGRNSPLHF. DNA for the CDR3: TGTGCCAGCAGCCCGACAGGGGGGCGTAATTCACCCCTCCACTTT.

This clone was recorded only once. The chain links TRBV6-5 to TRBJ2-3; tentative D call: TRBD1 (6 bases). This CDR3 has 14 residues. V gave up 6 bases and J gave up 2 bases, with 12 bases separating them. Germline CDR1 is MNHEY and CDR2 is SVGAGI. The CDR3 region is CASSGTRVTDTQYF. CDR3 sequence (DNA): TGTGCCAGCAGCGGGACACGGGTCACAGATACGCAGTATTTT.

CDR3 loop: CASSLAGNQETQYF. The CDR3 DNA is TGCGCCAGCAGCTTGGCCGGGAACCAAGAGACCCAGTACTTC. The chain combines TRBV5-1 with TRBJ2-5, with D maybe TRBD2 (5 bases). The CDR3 has 14 residues. The V end lost 0 bases, the J end lost 0 bases, and 6 bases lay between the germline ends. Germline assignment: CDR1 SGHRS and CDR2 YFSETQ. Full variable domain (remainder filled in from reference TRBV5-1 and TRBJ2-5): KAGVTQTPRYLIKTRGQQVTLSCSPISGHRSVSWYQQTPGQGLQFLFEYFSETQRNKGNFPGRFSGRQFSNSRSEMNVSTLELGDSALYLCASSLAGNQETQYFGPGTRLLVL.

This chain connects TRBV15 to TRBJ1-2, with TRBD1 identical over 9 bases. This CDR3 has 13 residues. Losses at the gene ends were 5 bases for V and 8 bases for J; bases not matched to a gene: 6. CDR1 and CDR2 from the germline V gene are LNHNV and YYDKDF (reference sequence). CDR3 sequence: CATSGGTGWGYTF. The CDR3 bases are TGTGCCACCAGCGGCGGGACAGGGTGGGGCTACACCTTC.

The gene calls are TRBV19 and TRBJ2-7; 10 bases line up with TRBD2. The CDR3 runs to 17 residues. Looked up from germline, CDR1 is LNHDA and CDR2 is SQIVND (reference sequence). The junction had 7 bases not matched to a gene; V was cut back by 1 base and J by 1 base. The CDR3 reads CASSIALGTSDSYEQYF. DNA of the CDR3: TGTGCCAGTAGTATAGCGTTGGGGACTAGCGATTCCTACGAGCAGTACTTC.

The V call is TRBV7-2, the J call TRBJ1-5; weak D call: TRBD1 (5 bases). V was cut by 5 bases and J by 4 bases, with 12 bases left in between. The CDR3 has 14 amino acids. Germline V gene lookup returns CDR1 SGHTA and CDR2 FQGNSA. CDR3 protein: CASSPSRGNQPQHF. CDR3 bases: TGTGCCAGCAGCCCCAGTCGGGGGAATCAGCCCCAGCATTTT.

The chain uses TRBV6-5 and TRBJ1-4; D unresolved. Trimming removed 4 bases at V and 8 bases at J, with 17 bases between. Looked up from germline, CDR1 is MNHEY and CDR2 is SVGAGI. This CDR3 contains 15 residues. The chain's CDR3 is CASSSRQAIEEKLFF. The CDR3 bases are TGTGCCAGCAGTTCCCGCCAGGCCATAGAGGAAAAACTGTTTTTT.

The rearrangement uses TRBV5-4 and TRBJ2-3, with TRBD1 matching 12 bases. The CDR3 runs 16 residues. Trimming cost V 4 bases and J 6 bases; bases outside gene matches: 9. From germline, CDR1 is SGHNT and CDR2 YYREEE (reference sequence). The CDR3 region has the DNA TGTGCCAGCAGCAAGCCGGGACAGGGGGCTGGGGATACGCAGTATTTT. Translation gives CASSKPGQGAGDTQYF.

The chain combines TRBV11-3 with TRBJ2-3; D is unclear. Looked up from germline, CDR1 is SGHNT and CDR2 is YENEEA. The CDR3 runs to 13 residues. The ends were cut back, 1 base at V and 2 bases at J, with 4 bases in the middle. DNA for the CDR3: TGTGCCAGCAGCTTAGTCCACACAGATACGCAGTATTTT. This gives the protein CASSLVHTDTQYF.

This chain uses TRBV7-9 with TRBJ2-1; D gene unclear. The germline V and J ends were trimmed by 5 bases and 7 bases, with 9 bases remaining between them. The V gene's germline CDR1 is SEHNR and CDR2 FQNEAQ (reference sequence). The CDR3 has 12 amino acids. CDR3 DNA sequence: TGTGCCAGCAGCAAAAGCCTAAATGAGCAGTTCTTC. This codes for CASSKSLNEQFF.